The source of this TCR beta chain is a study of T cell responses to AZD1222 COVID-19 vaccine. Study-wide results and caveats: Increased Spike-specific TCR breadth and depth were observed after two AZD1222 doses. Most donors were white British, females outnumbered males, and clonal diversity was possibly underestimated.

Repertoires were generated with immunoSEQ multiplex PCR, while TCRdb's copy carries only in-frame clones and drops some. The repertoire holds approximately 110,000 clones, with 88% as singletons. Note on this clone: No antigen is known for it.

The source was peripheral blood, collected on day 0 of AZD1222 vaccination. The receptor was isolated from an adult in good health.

The CDR3 nucleotides are TGTGCCAGCAACAGACATCCTAGCAATCAGCCCCAGCATTTT. Protein sequence: CASNRHPSNQPQHF. The rearrangement links TRBV28 to TRBJ1-5; D is ambiguous. The CDR3 length is 14 residues. CDR1 is MDHEN, CDR2 SYDVKM, per germline. V was clipped by 7 bases and J by 0 bases, with 10 bases between them.